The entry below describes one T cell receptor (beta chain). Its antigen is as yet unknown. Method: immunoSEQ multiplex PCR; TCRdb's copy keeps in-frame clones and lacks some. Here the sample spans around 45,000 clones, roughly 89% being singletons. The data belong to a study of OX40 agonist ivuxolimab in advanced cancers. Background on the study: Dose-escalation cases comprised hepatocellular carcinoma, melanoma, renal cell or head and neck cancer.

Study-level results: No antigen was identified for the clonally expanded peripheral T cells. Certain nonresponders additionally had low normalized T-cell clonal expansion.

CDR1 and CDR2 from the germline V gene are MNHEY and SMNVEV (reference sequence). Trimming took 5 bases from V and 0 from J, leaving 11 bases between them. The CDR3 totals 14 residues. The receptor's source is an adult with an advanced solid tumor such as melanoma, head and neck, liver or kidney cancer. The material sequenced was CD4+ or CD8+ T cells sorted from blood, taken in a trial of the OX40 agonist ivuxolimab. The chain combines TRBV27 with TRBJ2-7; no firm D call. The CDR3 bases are TGTGCCAGCAGTCTGTCTGGGATCTCCTACGAGCAGTACGTC. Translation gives CASSLSGISYEQYV.